This is a list of T cell receptor beta chains from one sample in a study of T cells in Graves' hyperthyroidism and ophthalmopathy. TCRdb reprocessed the multiplex PCR reads via MiXCR and lists one record per CDR3 protein. The profile covers around 600,000 distinct CDR3 sequences, with 14% appearing a single time and more than 6% taken by the ten largest. Input material: blood. The receptors were sampled from a young woman with Graves' ophthalmopathy. The CDR3 runs from the conserved cysteine through the conserved F or W. D genes are given only for firm matches. Some rows mark clone size as missing; the rest say once, few, many or name a class of expanded clone.

clone_size d_call j_call v_call cdr3_aa cdr3_nt
many TRBD2 TRBJ2-1 TRBV24-1 CATSDFGLAGGSSYNEQFF TGTGCCACCAGTGATTTCGGACTAGCGGGAGGGAGTTCCTACAATGAGCAGTTCTTC
many - TRBJ2-7 TRBV6-5 CASSYSEASYEQYF TGTGCCAGCAGTTACTCGGAGGCTTCCTACGAGCAGTACTTC
few - TRBJ1-5 TRBV6-5 CASSYSLYSNQPQHF TGTGCCAGCAGTTACAGCCTTTATAGCAATCAGCCCCAGCATTTT
many - TRBJ1-2 TRBV6-1 CASIGGGSYGYTF TGTGCCAGCATCGGGGGCGGATCCTATGGCTACACCTTC
few - TRBJ1-2 TRBV27 CASSPTWELGYTF TGTGCCAGCAGTCCAACATGGGAGCTTGGCTACACCTTC
few - TRBJ2-5 TRBV29-1 CSVDVGETQYF TGCAGCGTTGACGTGGGGGAGACCCAGTACTTC
many TRBD2 TRBJ2-5 TRBV30 CAWSGTSGNRETQYF TGTGCCTGGAGCGGGACTAGCGGGAACCGTGAGACCCAGTACTTC
few - TRBJ1-4 TRBV4-2 CASSQDGPGRAEEKLFF TGTGCCAGCAGCCAAGATGGGCCCGGCAGGGCAGAGGAAAAACTGTTTTTT
many - TRBJ1-5 TRBV28 CASTLTWTQPQHF TGTGCCAGCACCCTAACGTGGACTCAGCCCCAGCATTTT
many - TRBJ1-1 TRBV5-1 CASSSVRTSEAFF TGCGCCAGCAGCTCTGTCAGAACAAGTGAAGCTTTCTTT
many TRBD2 TRBJ2-1 TRBV7-9 CASSLPRGTSGRHNEQFF TGTGCCAGCAGCTTACCTAGGGGGACTAGCGGGAGGCACAATGAGCAGTTCTTC
many - TRBJ1-2 TRBV24-1 CATSERANYGYTF TGTGCCACCAGTGAGAGGGCTAACTATGGCTACACCTTC
many - TRBJ1-4 TRBV5-1 CASSLGLEDEKLFF TGCGCCAGCAGCTTGGGTCTAGAGGATGAAAAACTGTTTTTT
many - TRBJ2-1 TRBV12-5 CASGTDGYNEQFF TGTGCTAGTGGCACGGACGGCTACAATGAGCAGTTCTTC
few - TRBJ1-1 TRBV19 CASQPGPVNTEAFF TGTGCCAGCCAGCCGGGACCGGTGAACACTGAAGCTTTCTTT
many - TRBJ1-3 TRBV30 CAWGYGNTIYF TGTGCCTGGGGTTATGGAAACACCATATATTTT
many - TRBJ2-3 TRBV30 CAWSVIGRDTQYF TGTGCCTGGAGTGTGATAGGAAGAGATACGCAGTATTTT
many - TRBJ2-7 TRBV6-1 CASSSSGRPHEQYF TGTGCCAGCAGTTCCTCCGGAAGGCCCCACGAGCAGTACTTC
many - TRBJ1-1 TRBV27 CASSPGSAPEAFF TGTGCCAGCAGTCCCGGGTCAGCCCCTGAAGCTTTCTTT
many - TRBJ2-5 TRBV19 CASSMGEQETQYF TGTGCCAGTAGTATGGGGGAACAAGAGACCCAGTACTTC
- - TRBJ1-2 TRBV28 CASSRRNGYTF TGTGCCAGCAGCCGGAGGAATGGCTACACCTTC
many TRBD1 TRBJ2-1 TRBV10-3 CAISTTGSSYNEQFF TGTGCCATCAGCACGACAGGGAGCTCCTACAATGAGCAGTTCTTC
many - TRBJ2-1 TRBV6-1 CASSEAPGRNYNEQFF TGTGCCAGCAGTGAAGCGCCGGGTAGAAACTACAATGAGCAGTTCTTC
many - TRBJ2-5 TRBV7-9 CASSSQPGAQYF TGTGCCAGCAGCTCCCAACCCGGGGCCCAGTACTTC
few TRBD1 TRBJ1-4 TRBV7-2 CASSSTGANEKLFF TGTGCCAGCAGCTCGACAGGGGCTAATGAAAAACTGTTTTTT
many TRBD2 TRBJ2-1 TRBV28 CASSLRTSDYNEQFF TGTGCCAGCAGTTTAAGGACTAGCGACTACAATGAGCAGTTCTTC
many - TRBJ2-5 TRBV5-1 CASSSGSLGETQYF TGCGCCAGCAGCTCCGGATCCTTGGGAGAGACCCAGTACTTC
- TRBD1 TRBJ2-1 TRBV12-5 CASGFTDRPNEQFF TGTGCTAGTGGTTTTACGGACAGGCCCAATGAGCAGTTCTTC
- TRBD1 TRBJ1-5 TRBV11-2 CASSLEPMTGGNQPQHF TGTGCCAGCAGCTTAGAGCCGATGACAGGGGGCAATCAGCCCCAGCATTTT
many - TRBJ1-5 TRBV28 CASSLRLRDTIAQSGQPQHF TGTGCCAGCAGTCTAAGACTCCGGGACACTATAGCACAGTCAGGCCAGCCCCAGCATTTT
many - TRBJ1-1 TRBV3-1 CASSATGSTRGTEAFF TGTGCCAGCAGCGCCACGGGTTCTACCAGAGGGACTGAAGCTTTCTTT
few TRBD2 TRBJ2-7 TRBV11-2 CASSLNSGLPSGSHEQYF TGTGCCAGCAGCTTAAATTCTGGATTGCCTAGCGGGAGTCACGAGCAGTACTTC
many - TRBJ2-1 TRBV20-1 CSATRRQAYNEQFF TGCAGTGCTACGCGGCGACAGGCTTACAATGAGCAGTTCTTC
- TRBD1 TRBJ2-7 TRBV7-2 CASSFLPGQERYEQYF TGTGCCAGCAGCTTCTTACCGGGACAGGAGAGATACGAGCAGTACTTC
few - TRBJ1-5 TRBV12-3/TRBV12-4 CASTRLGQPQHF TGTGCCAGCACCCGGCTGGGTCAGCCCCAGCATTTT
many - TRBJ2-1 TRBV7-8 CAGGDLGGEQFF TGTGCCGGAGGGGACTTAGGGGGCGAGCAGTTCTTC
many TRBD1 TRBJ1-1 TRBV19 CASTTEVQGAMNTEAFF TGTGCCAGTACCACTGAGGTGCAGGGGGCGATGAACACTGAAGCTTTCTTT
- TRBD2 TRBJ2-1 TRBV28 CASKGTSGGEEQFF TGTGCCAGCAAAGGGACTAGCGGGGGGGAAGAGCAGTTCTTC
- - TRBJ1-2 TRBV29-1 CSVEWEQDPNYGYTF TGCAGCGTTGAATGGGAGCAGGATCCTAACTATGGCTACACCTTC
many TRBD1 TRBJ1-2 TRBV12-3/TRBV12-4 CASSLADRAHGYTF TGTGCCAGCAGTTTAGCCGACAGGGCCCATGGCTACACCTTC
many TRBD1 TRBJ2-7 TRBV7-9 CASSSTKQGAAYEQYF TGTGCCAGCAGCTCGACGAAACAGGGGGCCGCTTACGAGCAGTACTTC
many TRBD1 TRBJ2-7 TRBV28 CASETGGRPYEQYF TGTGCCAGCGAGACAGGGGGACGACCCTACGAGCAGTACTTC
many TRBD2 TRBJ2-1 TRBV27 CASSLSTSGRGGRNEQFF TGTGCCAGCAGTTTATCGACTAGCGGGAGAGGCGGGCGCAATGAGCAGTTCTTC
- - TRBJ2-7 TRBV12-3/TRBV12-4 CASSFNRPEQYF TGTGCCAGCAGTTTTAACAGGCCAGAGCAGTACTTC
many - TRBJ2-3 TRBV7-9 CASSSEGDTQYF TGTGCCAGCAGCTCTGAAGGGGATACGCAGTATTTT
- TRBD2 TRBJ2-1 TRBV7-9 CASSLVGRENNEQFF TGTGCCAGCAGCTTAGTTGGGCGGGAGAACAATGAGCAGTTCTTC
many TRBD1 TRBJ1-5 TRBV12-3/TRBV12-4 CASSSTGKNQPQHF TGTGCCAGCAGTTCGACAGGGAAGAATCAGCCCCAGCATTTT